The following is a T cell receptor (beta chain) sequence with its context. The sample originates from a study of blood T cells in healthy people across ages. Trimming removed 5 bases from V and 8 bases from J; junction bases left unmatched: 10. The CDR3 extends over 14 amino acids. CDR1 and CDR2 (germline): SGHNT, YENEEA. The study recruited healthy Caucasian donors from Russia who were aged about 6 to 95. Together with a sample-barcoded 5' primer, a J-beta primer mix was included in a second PCR lasting about 7 to 12 cycles. TCRdb redid the calling of the 5' RACE reads with MiXCR, one entry per CDR3 protein. The sample holds 980,000 or so distinct CDR3 sequences, about 48% seen once.

Specimen: blood. The receptor's source is a man under 40 in good health. The chain links TRBV11-3 to TRBJ1-1; 8 positions match TRBD1. This chain's CDR3 is CASSVGTGGREAFF. CDR3 coding DNA: TGTGCCAGCAGCGTGGGAACAGGGGGGAGGGAAGCTTTCTTT.